What follows are 9 T cell receptor beta chains derived from one specimen sequenced in a study of identical twins. TCRdb used MiXCR to reprocess the 5' RACE reads, holding one entry per CDR3 protein. Among some 440,000 distinct CDR3 sequences listed, 20% to 25% were seen once. The data were also submitted as part of a second study, on T cells expressing NK-cell markers.

Sequenced sample: CD4+ T cells sorted from blood. These receptors originate from a woman aged 18-29 years in good health.

The rearrangement uses TRBV27 and TRBJ2-7, with D uncertain. Looked up from germline, CDR1 is MNHEY and CDR2 is SMNVEV (reference sequence). This CDR3 is built from 14 residues. V was shortened by 2 bases and J by 0 bases, with 8 bases between the two germline ends. This CDR3 reads CASSLGHSSYEQYF. CDR3 nucleotide sequence: TGTGCCAGCAGTTTAGGCCATAGCTCCTACGAGCAGTACTTC.

This clonotype was observed many times. The chain is built from TRBV15 and TRBJ2-7; D is uncertain. In germline, CDR1 is LNHNV, CDR2 YYDKDF (reference sequence). Trimming left V 0 bases short and J 0 bases short, with 6 bases between. The CDR3 has 14 residues. For the CDR3, the DNA is TGTGCCACCAGCAGAGAAACAGTCTCCTACGAGCAGTACTTC. This encodes CATSRETVSYEQYF. The full variable domain, completed using reference TRBV15 and TRBJ2-7, is DAMVIQNPRYQVTQFGKPVTLSCSQTLNHNVMYWYQQKSSQAPKLLFHYYDKDFNNEADTPDNFQSRRPNTSFCFLDIRSPGLGDTAMYLCATSRETVSYEQYFGPGTRLTVT.

This clonotype was seen more than once but under ten times. The CDR3 bases are TGCGCCAGCAGCCCTGAACGGGGATCCGAAGCTTTCTTT. Protein sequence: CASSPERGSEAFF. The chain links TRBV5-1 to TRBJ1-1; D remains unclear. V was pared by 4 bases and J by 8 bases, with 15 bases between. The length of the CDR3 is 13 residues. The germline V gene encodes CDR1 SGHRS and CDR2 YFSETQ. Full variable domain (remainder filled in from reference TRBV5-1 and TRBJ1-1): KAGVTQTPRYLIKTRGQQVTLSCSPISGHRSVSWYQQTPGQGLQFLFEYFSETQRNKGNFPGRFSGRQFSNSRSEMNVSTLELGDSALYLCASSPERGSEAFFGQGTRLTVV.

This chain joins TRBV11-1 and TRBJ2-1, with TRBD2 matching 9 bases. The germline V gene has CDR1 SGHAT and CDR2 FQDESV (reference sequence). Germline trimming cut 1 base from V and 0 bases from J; bases unmatched to any gene: 13. This CDR3 has 20 amino acids. The DNA for the CDR3 is TGTGCCAGCAGCTTAGTAAGGGCGAGCGGGAGGTGGAGCTCCTACAATGAGCAGTTCTTC. The encoded protein is CASSLVRASGRWSSYNEQFF.

The chain links TRBV11-2 to TRBJ2-2; D is undetermined. The CDR3 has 16 amino acids. V shed 1 base and J shed 6 bases, with 15 bases lying between them. Germline V gene data show CDR1 as SGHAT and CDR2 as FQNNGV. CDR3 sequence reads: CASSLVLLRGAGELFF. In DNA, the CDR3 is TGTGCCAGCAGCTTAGTTCTTCTCCGCGGCGCCGGGGAGCTGTTTTTT.

The J gene is TRBJ1-2, the V gene TRBV9; no clear D gene. V was shortened by 0 bases and J by 0 bases, with 9 bases between the two germline ends. Germline-derived CDR1 and CDR2 are SGDLS and YYNGEE. This CDR3 has 15 residues. Here the CDR3 DNA reads TGTGCCAGCAGCGTAGGGGCGCCAGCTAACTATGGCTACACCTTC. This translates into CASSVGAPANYGYTF.

The chain employs TRBV29-1 and TRBJ2-1; D is unresolved. The CDR3 runs to 13 residues. Germline CDR1 SQVTM, CDR2 ANQGSEA. V lost 7 bases and J lost 9, with 19 bases in between. For the CDR3, the DNA is TGCAGCGGCGACTCAACCAGGAATAGTGAGCAGTTCTTC. This gives the protein CSGDSTRNSEQFF.

This clonotype was counted a few times. The chain employs TRBV10-1 and TRBJ2-7, with D possibly called TRBD1 or TRBD2 (5 bases each). Germline V lookup: CDR1 WNHNN, CDR2 SYGVQD (reference sequence). Trimming took 6 bases from V and 2 from J, leaving 14 bases between them. This CDR3 has 14 residues. The CDR3 here is CASRSSGPPYEQYF. DNA for the CDR3: TGCGCCAGCAGGTCCTCGGGGCCCCCCTACGAGCAGTACTTC.

The chain combines TRBV3-1 with TRBJ1-1; no reliable D call. Germline V gives CDR1 LGHDT, CDR2 YNNKEL (reference sequence). V was trimmed by 3 bases and J by 1 base, leaving 9 bases between them. The CDR3 loop spans 14 amino acids. CDR3 coding DNA: TGTGCCAGCAGCCAGTTCAATTGGAACACTGAAGCTTTCTTT. Amino acid sequence: CASSQFNWNTEAFF. Filled out from reference TRBV3-1 and TRBJ1-1, the complete variable domain reads DTAVSQTPKYLVTQMGNDKSIKCEQNLGHDTMYWYKQDSKKFLKIMFSYNNKELIINETVPNRFSPKSPDKAHLNLHINSLELGDSAVYFCASSQFNWNTEAFFGQGTRLTVV.